What follows describes a single T cell receptor (beta chain). Method: immunoSEQ multiplex PCR; TCRdb's copy keeps in-frame clones and lacks some. The repertoire holds some 99,000 clones, with about 80% as singletons. Germline CDR1 SGHDN, CDR2 FVKESK. CDR3 length equals 14 residues. The V and J ends lost 3 bases and 9 bases respectively, with 15 bases between them. These data come from a study of OX40 agonist ivuxolimab in advanced cancers. The V call is TRBV14, the J call TRBJ2-4; D perhaps matches TRBD2 (6 bases). The starting material was CD4+ or CD8+ T cells sorted from blood, obtained in a trial of the OX40 agonist ivuxolimab. This receptor was obtained from an adult with an advanced solid tumor such as melanoma, head and neck, liver or kidney cancer. CDR3 bases: TGTGCCAGCAGCCAGGGCGTGGGGGGAAGCATTCAGTACTTC. It specifies CASSQGVGGSIQYF.